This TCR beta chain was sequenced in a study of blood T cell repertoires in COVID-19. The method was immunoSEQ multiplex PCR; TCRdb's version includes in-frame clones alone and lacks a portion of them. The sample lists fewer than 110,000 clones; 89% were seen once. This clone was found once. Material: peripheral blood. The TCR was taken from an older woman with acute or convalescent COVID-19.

CDR3 region: CASSYSPGGSGTPPYNEQFF. The CDR3 nucleotides are TGTGCCAGCAGTTACTCGCCTGGGGGTAGCGGGACCCCTCCCTACAATGAGCAGTTCTTC. The chain has TRBV6-2 or TRBV6-3 and TRBJ2-1; TRBD2 agrees at 8 bases. CDR1 and CDR2 from the germline V gene are MNHEY and SVGEGT. The trim removed 0 bases at V and 2 bases at J, leaving 15 bases unmatched. The CDR3 sequence is 20 residues long.